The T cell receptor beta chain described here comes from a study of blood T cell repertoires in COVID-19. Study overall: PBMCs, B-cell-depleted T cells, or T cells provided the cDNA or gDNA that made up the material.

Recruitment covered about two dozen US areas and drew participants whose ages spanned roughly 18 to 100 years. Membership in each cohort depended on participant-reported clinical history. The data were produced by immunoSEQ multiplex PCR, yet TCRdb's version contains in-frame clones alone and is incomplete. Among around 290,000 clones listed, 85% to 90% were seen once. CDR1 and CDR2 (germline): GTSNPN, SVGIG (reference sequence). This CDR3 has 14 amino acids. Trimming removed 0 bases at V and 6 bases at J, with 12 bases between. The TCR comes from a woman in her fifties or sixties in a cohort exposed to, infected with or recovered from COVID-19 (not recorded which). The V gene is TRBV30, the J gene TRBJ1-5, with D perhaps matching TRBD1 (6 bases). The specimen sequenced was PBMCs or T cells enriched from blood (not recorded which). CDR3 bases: TGTGCCTGGAGTGTACAGGGTGGGGGTCAGCCCCAGCATTTT. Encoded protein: CAWSVQGGGQPQHF.